The present entry profiles one TCR beta chain with its context. Germline CDR1 and CDR2: LNHNV and YYDKDF (reference sequence). V shed 1 base and J 2 bases; nucleotides not matched to a gene: 8. There are 16 residues in the CDR3. The source of the sample is a study of PD-L1 blockade in urothelial cancer. Across the whole study: Each participant's history included 0 to 3 prior chemotherapy regimens.

The time point was: peripheral blood 6 weeks after treatment start. Enrolled patients showed locally advanced or metastatic urothelial carcinoma. Sample contribution per patient ranged from 1 to 8, covering pretreatment and on-treatment. Produced via immunoSEQ multiplex PCR; TCRdb's table is partial and in-frame only. The table has tens of thousands of clones, approximately 80% seen once. The V gene is TRBV15, the J gene TRBJ2-7, with TRBD1 identical over 7 bases. The clonotype comes from a man between 65 and 79 years old with urothelial cancer. The specimen comprised PBMCs, sampled around atezolizumab (anti-PD-L1) treatment. Here the CDR3 reads CATSRGGDSLPYEQYF. The CDR3 region has the DNA TGTGCCACCAGCAGAGGTGGGGACAGTCTTCCCTACGAGCAGTACTTC.